The clone carrying this TCR beta chain was seen only a few times. The antigen is unknown. These data originate in a study of T cells in Graves' hyperthyroidism and ophthalmopathy. Study-level findings and limits: Blood also showed most of the thyroid clonotypes that were expanded above 0.001.

Exclusion criteria comprised uncontrolled infection, other autoimmune disease, pregnancy or lactation. In making diagnoses, clinical symptoms, serum thyroxine and TRAb, thyroid ultrasound and orbital computed tomography were all used. Extraction of PBMCs used roughly 9.6 ml of fresh peripheral blood. The source material, RNA transcripts, was used to amplify TCR beta CDR3 regions. Primed by the HTBI set, a first-round RT-PCR was run on the TCR CDR3. Each CDR3 protein gets one entry after TCRdb re-called the multiplex PCR reads with MiXCR. The table records around 400,000 distinct CDR3 sequences, roughly 25% of them present only once. The CDR3 is 12 amino acids. Germline assignment: CDR1 DFQATT and CDR2 SNEGSKA (reference sequence). V lost 7 bases, J lost 6 bases, and 5 bases stayed unmatched.

Sequencing was carried out using blood. The TCR was taken from a man aged 50-60 years with Graves' hyperthyroidism. V usage is TRBV20-1 and J usage is TRBJ2-1, with 8 bases that match TRBD2. The CDR3 reads CSVAGFPNEQFF. CDR3 bases: TGCAGTGTAGCGGGATTCCCCAATGAGCAGTTCTTC.